The clone carrying this T cell receptor beta chain has just a few counts. Its specificity is unknown. This record belongs to a study of T cells in Graves' hyperthyroidism and ophthalmopathy. Study details: The initial diagnosis was the point when peripheral blood was collected, ahead of any treatment. Overall study findings and caveats: The blood repertoire included most of the expanded thyroid clonotypes above 0.001.

The germline V and J ends were trimmed by 0 bases and 3 bases, with 9 bases remaining between them. CDR3 length equals 14 residues. Germline loops: CDR1 SGHRS, CDR2 YFSETQ. The patients, who ranged from 18 to 65 in age, presented with newly diagnosed hyperthyroidism lasting under 2 months. It was approximately 9.7 ml of fresh peripheral blood that supplied the PBMCs. What was amplified from RNA transcripts were TCR beta CDR3 regions. HTBI primers were employed in a first-round RT-PCR of the TCR CDR3. Via MiXCR, TCRdb re-called the multiplex PCR reads, giving one row per CDR3 protein. Found here are roughly 380,000 distinct CDR3 sequences, about 18% of them singletons; the top ten hold roughly 3.5%.

Sequences were obtained from blood. The chain links TRBV5-1 to TRBJ2-5, with D hard to call. This receptor was obtained from a woman younger than 30 with Graves' hyperthyroidism. CDR3 region: CASSLASREETQYF. CDR3 sequence (DNA): TGCGCCAGCAGCTTGGCCAGTAGAGAAGAGACCCAGTACTTC.